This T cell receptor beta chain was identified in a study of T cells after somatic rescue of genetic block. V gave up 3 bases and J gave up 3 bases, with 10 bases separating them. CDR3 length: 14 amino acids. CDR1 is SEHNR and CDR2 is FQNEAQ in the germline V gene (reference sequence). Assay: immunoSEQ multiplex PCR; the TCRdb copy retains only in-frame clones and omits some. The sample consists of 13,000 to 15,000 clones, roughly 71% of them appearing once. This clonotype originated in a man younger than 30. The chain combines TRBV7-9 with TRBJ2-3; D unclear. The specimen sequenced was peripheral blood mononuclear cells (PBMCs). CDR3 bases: TGTGCCAGCAGCTTTGGTCCGAGTACAGATACGCAGTATTTT. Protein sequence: CASSFGPSTDTQYF.